The 27 T cell receptor beta chains presented below share a single source sample, sequenced in a study of blood T cell repertoires in COVID-19. Produced via immunoSEQ multiplex PCR; TCRdb's table is partial and in-frame only. The sample contains 130,000 to 150,000 clones, under 90% of which appear only once. Material for sequencing was peripheral blood. The receptor set was obtained from a human donor in a cohort sampled during active COVID-19.

The V gene is TRBV28, the J gene TRBJ2-7; 12 bases map to TRBD2. The length of the CDR3 is 18 residues. Germline-derived CDR1 and CDR2 are MDHEN and SYDVKM. After removal of 5 bases from V and 5 bases from J, the junction contained 16 bases not matched to a gene. CDR3 sequence (DNA): TGTGCCAGCAGTCAATTAATTTCGACTAGCGGGAGTGTACACGAGCAGTACTTC. It translates to CASSQLISTSGSVHEQYF.

The chain is built from TRBV9 and TRBJ2-3; 9 nucleotides line up with TRBD1. This CDR3 region has 16 residues. V lost 4 bases to trimming and J lost 0 bases; unmatched junction nucleotides: 6. Looked up from germline, CDR1 is SGDLS and CDR2 is YYNGEE. The CDR3 region has the DNA TGTGCCAGCAGCACCCGGGACAGGGCTAGCACAGATACGCAGTATTTT. It translates to CASSTRDRASTDTQYF.

J is TRBJ1-2 and V is TRBV29-1; no clear D gene. V lost 5 bases to trimming and J lost 6 bases, with 10 bases between them. From germline, CDR1 is SQVTM and CDR2 ANQGSEA. The CDR3 runs to 11 residues. This CDR3 is CSVRQKNGYTF. CDR3 nucleotide sequence: TGCAGCGTTCGCCAGAAAAATGGCTACACCTTC. Variable domain in full (rest from reference TRBV29-1 and TRBJ1-2): SAVISQKPSRDICQRGTSLTIQCQVDSQVTMMFWYRQQPGQSLTLIATANQGSEATYESGFVIDKFPISRPNLTFSTLTVSNMSPEDSSIYLCSVRQKNGYTFGSGTRLTVV.

This clone appeared a single time. The gene calls are TRBV28 and TRBJ1-1; TRBD1 matches 7 bases. Germline assignment: CDR1 MDHEN and CDR2 SYDVKM. This CDR3 spans 14 amino acids. The V segment lost 6 bases and the J segment 1 base; nucleotides outside the gene matches: 5. CDR3 sequence (DNA): TGTGCCAGCAGGACGACAGGGTGGAACACTGAAGCTTTCTTT. Translated, it gives CASRTTGWNTEAFF.

The table lists this clone with a few counts. V is TRBV7-3 and J is TRBJ2-7, with a weak D call TRBD1 (7 bases). Trimming took 1 base from V and 6 from J, leaving 13 bases between them. Germline CDR1 reads SGHTA; CDR2 reads FQGTGA. The CDR3 consists of 14 residues. The CDR3, as DNA: TGTGCCAGCAGCTTAATTCCAGGGGGAGGCGAGCAGTACTTC. Its translation is CASSLIPGGGEQYF.

The table lists this clone with a few counts. The rearrangement joins TRBV9 to TRBJ1-1; tentatively, D is TRBD1 (6 bases). In germline, CDR1 is SGDLS, CDR2 YYNGEE. This CDR3 is built from 14 residues. V gave up 3 bases and J gave up 1 base, with 10 bases separating them. The CDR3 loop reads CASSAGTKNTEAFF. The CDR3 bases are TGTGCCAGCAGCGCAGGGACAAAGAACACTGAAGCTTTCTTT. The whole variable domain, filled in from reference TRBV9 and TRBJ1-1, reads DSGVTQTPKHLITATGQRVTLRCSPRSGDLSVYWYQQSLDQGLQFLIQYYNGEERAKGNILERFSAQQFPDLHSELNLSSLELGDSALYFCASSAGTKNTEAFFGQGTRLTVV.

The chain uses TRBV27 and TRBJ1-2, with 7 bases fitting TRBD1. V was pared by 6 bases and J by 1 base, with 8 bases of the junction left unmatched. Germline CDR1 MNHEY, CDR2 SMNVEV (reference sequence). The CDR3 contains 15 residues. CDR3: CASSPRQGYNYGYTF. For the CDR3, the DNA is TGTGCCAGCAGCCCGAGACAGGGATATAACTATGGCTACACCTTC.

This rearrangement joins TRBV9 to TRBJ2-5; 11 nucleotides match TRBD1. Germline CDR1 and CDR2: SGDLS and YYNGEE. The V and J ends lost 3 bases and 0 bases, in that order; junction bases with no gene match: 7. This CDR3 is 17 amino acids long. The CDR3 nucleotides are TGTGCCAGCAGCGAGGGACAGGGGGAAAGGTACCAAGAGACCCAGTACTTC. The encoded protein is CASSEGQGERYQETQYF.

J is TRBJ2-1 and V is TRBV18, with D uncertain. Looked up from germline, CDR1 is KGHSH and CDR2 is LQKENI. This CDR3 is built from 12 residues. V was shortened by 3 bases and J by 10 bases, with 10 bases between the two germline ends. CDR3 protein: CASSPSPEEQFF. CDR3 DNA sequence: TGTGCCAGCTCACCTAGCCCTGAGGAGCAGTTCTTC.

This chain joins TRBV5-1 and TRBJ1-5, with D tentatively TRBD1 (5 bases). V lost 0 bases, J lost 5 bases, and 12 bases lay in between. Germline V gene sequence: CDR1 SGHRS, CDR2 YFSETQ. This CDR3 region has 15 residues. The CDR3: CASSLEGQRDQPQHF. CDR3 nucleotides: TGCGCCAGCAGCTTGGAGGGGCAGAGAGATCAGCCCCAGCATTTT.

The chain couples TRBV5-4 to TRBJ2-1, with D possibly matching TRBD1 (6 bases). Germline loops: CDR1 SGHNT, CDR2 YYREEE (reference sequence). This CDR3 spans 15 amino acids. The ends were cut back, 0 bases at V and 3 bases at J, with 10 bases in the middle. CDR3 sequence: CASSLAGHGYNEQFF. CDR3 bases: TGTGCCAGCAGCTTGGCGGGACATGGCTACAATGAGCAGTTCTTC.

This chain links TRBV7-3 with TRBJ2-1, with 7 bases that match TRBD1. Germline values: CDR1 SGHTA, CDR2 FQGTGA. Unmatched junction bases numbered 9, after V lost 1 base and J lost 6 bases. The CDR3 is 16 residues long. The CDR3 loop is CASSLRGGGTINEQFF. In nucleotides, the CDR3 is TGTGCCAGCAGCTTAAGAGGGGGCGGCACGATCAATGAGCAGTTCTTC.

This sequence joins TRBV28 and TRBJ1-6; 7 bases align to TRBD1. In germline, CDR1 is MDHEN, CDR2 SYDVKM. The length of the CDR3 is 20 residues. Trimming at V came to 4 bases and at J to 0 bases, leaving 15 bases not matched to a gene. The CDR3 reads CASSSPRSGTASSYNSPLHF. As DNA, the CDR3 is TGTGCCAGCAGTTCTCCCCGTTCCGGGACAGCGAGCTCCTATAATTCACCCCTCCACTTT.

This clone has just a few counts. This chain links TRBV25-1 with TRBJ2-7; 9 bases are a match to TRBD1. The CDR3 is 14 amino acids. J lost 5 bases, V lost 6 bases, and 8 bases had no gene match. Germline CDR1 MGHDK, CDR2 SYGVNS. The CDR3 DNA is TGTGCCAGCAGACCCAGGACAGGGGAGGACGAGCAGTACTTC. This gives the protein CASRPRTGEDEQYF.

The gene calls are TRBV29-1 and TRBJ2-7; 9 bases map to TRBD2. This CDR3 contains 15 residues. The V segment lost 2 bases and the J segment 0 bases; nucleotides outside the gene matches: 5. CDR1 and CDR2 from the germline V gene are SQVTM and ANQGSEA. CDR3 protein: CSVEKLAGNSYEQYF. Here the CDR3 DNA reads TGCAGCGTTGAAAAACTAGCGGGCAACTCCTACGAGCAGTACTTC.

The chain links TRBV20-1 to TRBJ2-3; 7 bases line up with TRBD2. Germline V CDR1 and CDR2: DFQATT, SNEGSKA (reference sequence). CDR3 size: 15 residues. The J segment lost 0 bases and the V segment lost 3 bases, leaving 6 bases of the junction unmatched. CDR3 in DNA: TGCAGTGCTAGTGGGCGGGGGTCTAGCACAGATACGCAGTATTTT. Residues: CSASGRGSSTDTQYF.

This clone has only one observation. The chain couples TRBV27 to TRBJ2-7, with 8 nucleotides matching TRBD2. Germline V gives CDR1 MNHEY, CDR2 SMNVEV (reference sequence). This CDR3 spans 15 amino acids. V was pared by 8 bases and J by 6 bases, with 15 bases of the junction left unmatched. This CDR3 reads CASQLYGRALSEQYF. The CDR3 DNA follows: TGTGCCAGCCAACTTTACGGGAGGGCCCTCAGCGAGCAGTACTTC.

The rearrangement links TRBV7-2 to TRBJ1-1; D is possibly TRBD1 (5 bases). The CDR3 is made up of 14 amino acids. Germline CDR1 and CDR2: SGHTA and FQGNSA. Trimming cost V 6 bases and J 3 bases, with 14 bases left between them. CDR3 sequence: CASRTPGGDTEAFF. As DNA, the CDR3 is TGTGCCAGCAGAACTCCGGGAGGGGACACTGAAGCTTTCTTT.

The chain recombines TRBV7-2 with TRBJ2-7, with TRBD2 identical over 7 bases. V lost 3 bases to trimming and J lost 4 bases; unmatched junction nucleotides: 6. Germline CDR1 SGHTA, CDR2 FQGNSA. This CDR3 spans 14 amino acids. CDR3 DNA: TGTGCCAGCAGCTTCGGGAGGAATGATTACGAGCAGTACTTC. Translation gives CASSFGRNDYEQYF.

V gene TRBV3-1 (or the pseudogene TRBV3-2) combines with J gene TRBJ1-3, with D unclear. V was cut by 4 bases and J by 1 base, with 5 bases left in between. CDR1 and CDR2 (germline): LGHDT, YNNKEL (reference sequence). The CDR3 totals 13 residues. The CDR3 region is CASSLNSGNTIYF. DNA of the CDR3: TGTGCCAGCAGCCTAAATTCTGGAAACACCATATATTTT.

This clone was seen just once. The chain combines TRBV18 with TRBJ2-3; D may be TRBD1 (6 bases). The CDR3 loop spans 13 amino acids. V lost 3 bases and J lost 4, with 8 bases in between. Germline CDR1 and CDR2: KGHSH and LQKENI. CDR3 sequence reads: CASSPTGPDTQYF. The CDR3 DNA reads as TGTGCCAGCTCACCGACAGGTCCAGATACGCAGTATTTT.

The CDR3 protein is CASSPGLVTDTQYF. In DNA form, the CDR3 reads TGCGCCAGCAGCCCGGGACTCGTAACAGATACGCAGTATTTT. This chain links TRBV4-1 with TRBJ2-3; D is possibly TRBD2 (6 bases). Trimming shortened V by 4 bases and J by 3 bases, and 11 bases separated the two germline ends. The CDR3 spans 14 residues. Germline V CDR1 and CDR2: MGHRA, YSYEKL.

V is TRBV6-5 and J is TRBJ1-1; possible D gene TRBD1, 5 bases. The germline V gene has CDR1 MNHEY and CDR2 SVGAGI. There are 13 residues in the CDR3. Deletions cut 3 bases from V and 3 bases from J, with 8 bases between. This chain's CDR3 is CASSYGGDTEAFF. In DNA form, the CDR3 reads TGTGCCAGCAGTTATGGGGGGGACACTGAAGCTTTCTTT.

The V gene is TRBV6-5, the J gene TRBJ1-3; possibly TRBD1 for D (5 bases). The length of the CDR3 is 14 residues. V was clipped by 7 bases and J by 3 bases, with 13 bases between them. Germline loops: CDR1 MNHEY, CDR2 SVGAGI. The CDR3 loop reads CASMPGRGGNTIYF. The CDR3 region has the DNA TGTGCCAGCATGCCAGGAAGGGGTGGAAACACCATATATTTT.

V is TRBV28 and J is TRBJ2-7; 8 bases align to TRBD1. The CDR3 has 16 residues. The junction had 11 bases not matched to a gene; V was cut back by 2 bases and J by 5 bases. Germline loops: CDR1 MDHEN, CDR2 SYDVKM. In DNA form, the CDR3 reads TGTGCCAGCAGTTTAGGGTGGCGGACAGGGTATAACGAGCAGTACTTC. Translating it yields CASSLGWRTGYNEQYF.

Concerning this clone itself: Germline is not matched at one junction end, which may reflect a read error. The V gene is TRBV7-9, the J gene TRBJ2-7; possible D gene TRBD1, 6 bases. CDR3 length: 13 residues. In germline, CDR1 is SEHNR, CDR2 FQNEAQ (reference sequence). This CDR3 reads CASNLGTGIEQYF. CDR3 DNA sequence: TGTGCCAGCAACTTAGGCACAGGGATCGAGCAGTACTTC.

V and J are TRBV7-3 and TRBJ2-2, with D possibly TRBD2 on 6 matching bases. Germline CDR1 and CDR2: SGHTA and FQGTGA. V was pared by 5 bases and J by 6 bases, with 10 bases between. The CDR3 loop spans 13 amino acids. DNA for the CDR3: TGTGCCAGCAGCCGTAGCGGCCCCGGGGAGCTGTTTTTT. This codes for CASSRSGPGELFF. The full variable domain, with the rest looked up from reference TRBV7-3 and TRBJ2-2, is GAGVSQTPSNKVTEKGKYVELRCDPISGHTALYWYRQSLGQGPEFLIYFQGTGAADDSGLPNDRFFAVRPEGSVSTLKIQRTERGDSAVYLCASSRSGPGELFFGEGSRLTVL.